This section outlines one T cell receptor (beta chain) sequence together with its context. The CDR3 runs 14 residues. CDR1 and CDR2 from the germline V gene are LNHDA and SQIVND (reference sequence). Germline trimming cut 5 bases from V and 6 bases from J; bases unmatched to any gene: 4. Authors' methods: The assay estimated nucleated cells by amplifying reference gene primers. Some clones are missing from TCRdb's copy, which holds only in-frame ones; the method was immunoSEQ multiplex PCR. The V and J calls and clone size are taken from that table; D and trimming were inferred from the DNA. The sample gives about 190,000 clones, about four fifths of which show up once; about 3.5% is in the top ten. The source of the sample is a study of blood T cell repertoires in COVID-19. Participant age was roughly 18 to 95 years, and participants resided in roughly 25 US areas. Participants' reported clinical history set cohort assignment. Two negative PCRs, clearance, or symptom resolution were required of recovered Cohort 3 donors.

Material: PBMCs or T cells enriched from blood (not recorded which). This receptor was taken from a woman in her twenties or thirties who had recovered from COVID-19. V gene TRBV19 combines with J gene TRBJ1-2; 12 bases are shared with TRBD1. The CDR3, as DNA: TGTGCCAGTAGTGCCGGGACAGGGGGCCATGGCTACACCTTC. It yields the protein CASSAGTGGHGYTF.